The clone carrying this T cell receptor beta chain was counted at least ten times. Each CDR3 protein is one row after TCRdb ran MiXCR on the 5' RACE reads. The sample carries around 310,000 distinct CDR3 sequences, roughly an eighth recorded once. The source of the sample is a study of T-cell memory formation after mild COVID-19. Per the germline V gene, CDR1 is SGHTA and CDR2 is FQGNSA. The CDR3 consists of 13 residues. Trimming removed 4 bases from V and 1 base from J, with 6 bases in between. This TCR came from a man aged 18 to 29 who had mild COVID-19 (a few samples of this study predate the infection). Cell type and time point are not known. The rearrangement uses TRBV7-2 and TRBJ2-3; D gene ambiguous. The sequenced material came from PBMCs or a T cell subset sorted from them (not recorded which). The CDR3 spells CASSSFGTDTQYF. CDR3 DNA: TGTGCCAGCAGCTCGTTCGGCACAGATACGCAGTATTTT.